This T cell receptor beta chain was sequenced during a study of shared clonotypes between healthy human individuals. The protocol was immunoSEQ multiplex PCR, while the TCRdb copy is restricted to in-frame clones and leaves out a portion. Counted here are about 2.2 million clones, roughly 93% occurring once; the ten biggest clones make up roughly 1.7%. As defined, naive CD8 cells were CD45RO-negative and positively selected for CCR7, with terminally differentiated effector memory CD45RA+ cells excluded. This CDR3 comprises 16 residues. Germline V lookup: CDR1 SGHRS, CDR2 YFSETQ. V shed 5 bases, J shed 2 bases, and the junction held 7 bases outside the gene matches.

The genes are TRBV5-1 and TRBJ2-1; 10 bases map to TRBD2. The clonotype comes from a man aged 18 to 30 in good health. Some clones in this sample may be carry-over from other donors' samples. The sequenced sample was naive CD8+ T cells from PBMCs. CDR3 DNA: TGCGCCAGCAGTCGAAGCGGGAGGGCCCCCTACAATGAGCAGTTCTTC. It is translated as CASSRSGRAPYNEQFF.